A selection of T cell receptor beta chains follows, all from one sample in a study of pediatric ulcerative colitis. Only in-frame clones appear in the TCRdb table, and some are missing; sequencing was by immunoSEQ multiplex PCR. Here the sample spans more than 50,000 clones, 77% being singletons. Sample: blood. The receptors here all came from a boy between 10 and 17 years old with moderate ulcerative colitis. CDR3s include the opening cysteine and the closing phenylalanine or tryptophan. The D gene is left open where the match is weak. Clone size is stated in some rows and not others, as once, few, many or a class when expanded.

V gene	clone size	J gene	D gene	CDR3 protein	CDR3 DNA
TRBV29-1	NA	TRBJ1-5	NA	CSVGGGGSNQPQHF	TGCAGCGTCGGTGGCGGGGGTAGCAATCAGCCCCAGCATTTT
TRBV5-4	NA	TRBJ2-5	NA	CASSFYETQYF	TGTGCCAGCAGCTTTTATGAGACCCAGTACTTC
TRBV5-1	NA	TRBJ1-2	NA	CASSPEGLRDYGYTF	TGCGCCAGCAGTCCCGAAGGGCTGCGAGACTATGGCTACACCTTC
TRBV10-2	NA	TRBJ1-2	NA	CASTATTGGYTF	TGCGCCAGCACGGCCACAACGGGAGGCTACACCTTC
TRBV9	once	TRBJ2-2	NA	CASGQVNTGELFF	TGTGCCAGTGGACAAGTGAACACCGGGGAGCTGTTTTTT
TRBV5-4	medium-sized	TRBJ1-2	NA	CASSLGGTGALKGYTF	TGTGCCAGCAGCTTGGGAGGGACGGGCGCCTTGAAGGGCTACACCTTC
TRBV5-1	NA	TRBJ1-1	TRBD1	CASGYRGSTEAFF	TGCGCCAGCGGCTACAGGGGATCCACTGAAGCTTTCTTT
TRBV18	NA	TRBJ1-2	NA	CASSAGRGPSNYGYTF	TGTGCCAGCTCAGCTGGGAGGGGACCTTCTAACTATGGCTACACCTTC
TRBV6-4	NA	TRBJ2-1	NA	CASSAGASPGNEQFF	TGTGCCAGCAGTGCGGGGGCCAGCCCGGGCAATGAGCAGTTCTTC
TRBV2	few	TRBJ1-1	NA	CASRRLGGRAFF	TGTGCCAGCAGACGGTTGGGGGGACGAGCTTTCTTT
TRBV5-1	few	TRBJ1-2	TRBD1	CASSPGQAFAQNYGYTF	TGCGCCAGCAGCCCCGGACAGGCATTCGCCCAAAACTATGGCTACACCTTC
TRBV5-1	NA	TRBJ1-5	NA	CASSLGQENQPQHF	TGCGCCAGCAGCCTCGGGCAGGAAAATCAGCCCCAGCATTTT
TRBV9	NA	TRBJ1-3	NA	CASSVDLSGNTIYF	TGTGCCAGCAGCGTAGATCTCTCTGGAAACACCATATATTTT
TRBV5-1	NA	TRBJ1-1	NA	CASSYRTDRETEAFF	TGCGCCAGCAGCTACAGGACGGACCGGGAGACTGAAGCTTTCTTT